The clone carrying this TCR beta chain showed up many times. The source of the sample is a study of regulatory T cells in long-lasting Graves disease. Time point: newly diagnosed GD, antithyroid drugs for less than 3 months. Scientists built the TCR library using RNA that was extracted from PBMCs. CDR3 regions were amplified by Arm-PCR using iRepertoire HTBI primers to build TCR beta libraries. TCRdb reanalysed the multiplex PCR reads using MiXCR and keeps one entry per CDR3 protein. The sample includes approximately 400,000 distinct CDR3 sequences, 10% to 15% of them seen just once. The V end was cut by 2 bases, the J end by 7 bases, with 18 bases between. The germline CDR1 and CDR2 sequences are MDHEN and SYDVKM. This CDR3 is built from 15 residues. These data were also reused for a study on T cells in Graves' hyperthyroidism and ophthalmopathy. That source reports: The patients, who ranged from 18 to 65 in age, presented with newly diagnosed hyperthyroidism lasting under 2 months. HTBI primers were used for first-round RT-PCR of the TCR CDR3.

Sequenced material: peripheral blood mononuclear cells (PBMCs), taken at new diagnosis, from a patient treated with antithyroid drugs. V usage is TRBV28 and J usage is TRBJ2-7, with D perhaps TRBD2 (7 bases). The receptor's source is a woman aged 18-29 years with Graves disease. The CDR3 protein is CASSLRGRGDYEQYF. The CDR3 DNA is TGTGCCAGCAGTTTAAGAGGGAGGGGGGACTATGAGCAGTACTTC.